The sequence of this T cell receptor beta chain was determined in a study of T cells in localized non-small cell lung cancer. The protocol was immunoSEQ multiplex PCR, while the TCRdb copy is restricted to in-frame clones and leaves out a portion. The data contain around 3,500 clones, around 35% of them seen just once; the ten biggest clones take up 7.1%. This clone was counted only a few times. CDR3 length: 15 amino acids. Between the trimmed V and J ends, which lost 5 bases and 2 bases, there was a span of 13 bases. The germline CDR1 and CDR2 sequences are MNHGY and SAAAGT. Sequencing used normal lung tissue next to the tumor, obtained before any cancer treatment. The chain carries TRBV6-8 and TRBJ1-3; D might be TRBD1 (5 bases). The TCR originated in a woman aged 35-70 years with stage I lung adenocarcinoma. CDR3 bases: TGTGCCAGCAGTGCCCAGTGGGGCCCTGGAAACACCATATATTTT. This sequence encodes CASSAQWGPGNTIYF.